These 4 T cell receptor beta chains were all obtained from the same sample, sequenced in a study of spatial heterogeneity in lung cancer. A single record per CDR3 protein comes from TCRdb applying MiXCR to the 5' RACE reads. The repertoire holds about 47,000 distinct CDR3 sequences, with 7.4% as singletons. Time point described: blood at routine non-recurrence follow-up after resection. Whole RNA came from tumor, nontumor lung or frozen PBMC and was sequenced without being sorted. The sample in question was PBMCs, obtained at follow-up. These receptor sequences come from a female donor with early-stage non-small cell lung cancer.

V is TRBV9 and J is TRBJ2-4; tentative D call: TRBD1 (6 bases). The CDR3 totals 15 residues. Deletions cut 5 bases from V and 6 bases from J, with 18 bases between. The germline CDR1 and CDR2 sequences are SGDLS and YYNGEE. The CDR3 DNA reads as TGTGCCAGCAGTGATTCTGGTGGGGGCGCAAACATTCAGTACTTC. Amino acids: CASSDSGGGANIQYF.

The table lists this clonotype with many counts. The chain links TRBV2 to TRBJ2-5, with a weak D call TRBD1 (6 bases). Trimming stripped 5 bases from V and 1 base from J, with 20 bases between. The CDR3 length is 17 residues. The germline CDR1 and CDR2 sequences are SNHLY and FYNNEI. CDR3 in DNA: TGTGCCAGCAGTCGACCTTTTTGGGTGGGGGCCCAAGAGACCCAGTACTTC. This gives the protein CASSRPFWVGAQETQYF. Based on the CDR3 plus reference TRBV2 and TRBJ2-5, the full variable domain is EPEVTQTPSHQVTQMGQEVILRCVPISNHLYFYWYRQILGQKVEFLVSFYNNEISEKSEIFDDQFSVERPDGSNFTLKIRSTKLEDSAMYFCASSRPFWVGAQETQYFGPGTRLLVL.

CDR3 bases: TGTGCCAGTAGTAGAGACAGATTCTATGGCTACACCTTC. This codes for CASSRDRFYGYTF. The chain combines TRBV19 with TRBJ1-2, with a possible D match to TRBD1 (5 bases). Germline V CDR1 and CDR2: LNHDA, SQIVND (reference sequence). CDR3 length equals 13 residues. V shed 4 bases and J shed 4 bases, with 10 bases lying between them.

CDR3 protein: CASSYSNTGELFF. CDR3 DNA: TGTGCCAGCAGTTACTCGAACACCGGGGAGCTGTTTTTT. This rearrangement joins TRBV6-5 to TRBJ2-2; D is uncertain. This CDR3 contains 13 residues. V was cut by 0 bases and J by 1 base, with 0 bases left in between. The V gene's germline CDR1 is MNHEY and CDR2 SVGAGI.